The following is a T cell receptor beta chain sequence with its context. Its antigen is unidentified. These data are taken from a study of post-analysis software for immune sequencing data. Overall study context: Relapsing-remitting, secondary progressive and progressive-relapsing forms of multiple sclerosis all featured among disease courses.

J lost 5 bases, V lost 9 bases, and 12 bases had no gene match. The CDR3 runs to 14 residues. The germline V gene encodes CDR1 MNHEY and CDR2 SMNVEV (reference sequence). Study-wide results and limits: In multiple sclerosis, normalized Chao1 diversity was significantly below that of controls. About five TRBV segments occurring more often in patients than controls included TRBV5-6, TRBV5-1 and TRBV20-1.

Unique molecular identifiers were present in the TCR beta cDNA libraries. TCRdb recomputed calls from the PCR reads with MiXCR, one row per CDR3 protein. Counted here are hundreds of thousands of distinct CDR3 sequences, roughly 58% occurring once; the ten biggest clones make up roughly 4.4%. This chain links TRBV27 with TRBJ1-2; TRBD1 agrees at 7 bases. Sequenced input: blood. This TCR came from a girl aged 5 to 17 with multiple sclerosis. In DNA, the CDR3 is TGTGCCAGTTCCTACAGGGGCCTACAGTATGGCTACACCTTC. It translates to CASSYRGLQYGYTF.